This T cell receptor beta chain is from a study of cytomegalovirus exposure and HLA in healthy donors. This CDR3 region has 14 residues. V lost 0 bases and J lost 3, with 9 bases in between. From germline, CDR1 is SGHDT and CDR2 YYEEEE. TCRdb's table, derived via immunoSEQ multiplex PCR, lists solely in-frame clones and lacks some. The sample includes around 150,000 clones, about 90% of them seen just once. This TCR derives from a woman aged 18 to 35 in good health and CMV-seropositive. The sequenced sample consisted of PBMCs. The rearrangement uses TRBV5-6 and TRBJ1-2, with D uncertain. For the CDR3, the DNA is TGTGCCAGCAGCTTGGAAGAGGTAGACTATGGCTACACCTTC. As protein: CASSLEEVDYGYTF.